This T cell receptor (beta chain) was documented in a study of glioma-infiltrating T cells. There are a few counts of this clonotype. Its antigen is currently unknown. In germline, CDR1 is DFQATT, CDR2 SNEGSKA (reference sequence). Trimming removed 2 bases from V and 2 bases from J; junction bases left unmatched: 6. The CDR3 is made up of 15 amino acids. Using RNA template, CDR3s of TCR alpha and beta were amplified with iRepertoire arm-PCR. Input was roughly 100-450 ng of tissue mRNA or PBMC total RNA. Each CDR3 protein gets one entry after TCRdb re-called the multiplex PCR reads with MiXCR. Among approximately 130,000 distinct CDR3 sequences listed, more than 20% were seen once. General study findings and limits: Gliomas, especially low-grade, showed above-expected tissue-blood divergence; non-neoplastic patients showed below.

V usage is TRBV20-1 and J usage is TRBJ2-3, with TRBD2 matching over 8 bases. Material for sequencing was glioma tissue, nonneoplastic brain tissue, or PBMCs (not recorded which). The source of this sequence is a human donor with low-grade glioma or glioblastoma, undergoing nonglioma brain surgery, or in good health (not recorded which). DNA for the CDR3: TGCAGTGCTAGACCGCGGGGGGTTGTCACAGATACGCAGTATTTT. Translating it yields CSARPRGVVTDTQYF.